These T cell receptor beta chains were read from a single sample in a study of cytomegalovirus exposure and HLA in healthy donors. TCRdb's copy holds only in-frame clones and misses some; the assay was immunoSEQ multiplex PCR. The table has about 85,000 clones, roughly 80% seen once. The sample taken for sequencing was PBMCs. The receptors originated from a boy between 10 and 17 years old in good health and CMV-seronegative. Both conserved end residues are part of each CDR3. The D gene is left open where the match is weak. Clone size, where shown, is once, few, many, or a class for clones that have expanded.

12 | TRBJ1-2 | . | TRBV9 | . | TGTGCCAGCTCCCGGGGGGACTATGGCTACACCTTC | CASSRGDYGYTF
14 | TRBJ1-2 | . | TRBV21-1 | . | TGTGCCAGCAGCAAAGGGGAGGAGGGTAATGGCTACACCTTC | CASSKGEEGNGYTF
15 | TRBJ1-6 | . | TRBV28 | . | TGTGCCAGCCTTGGGAGCTCCACCTATAATTCACCCCTCCACTTT | CASLGSSTYNSPLHF
13 | TRBJ1-4 | TRBD1 | TRBV6-5 | . | TGTGCCAGCAGTTACTCTGGGACAGGCAAACTGTTTTTT | CASSYSGTGKLFF
15 | TRBJ1-4 | . | TRBV7-6 | few | TGTGCCAGCAGCTTATCACAGGCCCCTAATGAAAAACTGTTTTTT | CASSLSQAPNEKLFF
12 | TRBJ2-7 | . | TRBV2 | . | TGTGCCAGCCTCAACATTTTGGACGAGCAGTACTTC | CASLNILDEQYF
14 | TRBJ1-1 | . | TRBV7-2 | . | TGTGCCAGCAGCCCCCAAAGGGGAGGGACTGAAGCTTTCTTT | CASSPQRGGTEAFF
13 | TRBJ2-1 | TRBD1 | TRBV6-1 | . | TGTGCCAGCAGTAGTCAGGGGGCGGGTGAGCAGTTCTTC | CASSSQGAGEQFF
15 | TRBJ2-7 | . | TRBV28 | once | TGTGCCAGCAGTTTAAGCGGATCAAACGCCGGCGAGCAGTACTTC | CASSLSGSNAGEQYF
17 | TRBJ2-7 | TRBD2 | TRBV7-2 | . | TGTGCCAGCAGCTTGCCCGTTAGCGGGAGGGCCGGTGACGAGCAGTACTTC | CASSLPVSGRAGDEQYF
14 | TRBJ1-2 | TRBD1 | TRBV18 | . | TGTGCCAGCTCAGGGACAGGGGGCGTCTATGGCTACACCTTC | CASSGTGGVYGYTF
14 | TRBJ2-4 | TRBD1 | TRBV10-3 | . | TGTGCCATCAGTGAGGGACAGGGTGGGGGCATTCAGTACTTC | CAISEGQGGGIQYF
15 | TRBJ2-1 | . | TRBV9 | . | TGTGCCAGCAGCGTAGGGTCCCCCTCAGGGAATGAGCAGTTCTTC | CASSVGSPSGNEQFF
13 | TRBJ1-2 | . | TRBV6-5 | . | TGTGCCAGCAGCCCCACAGGGCCCTATGGCTACACCTTC | CASSPTGPYGYTF
14 | TRBJ1-5 | . | TRBV28 | . | TGTGCCAGCTGCATGGGCAGTTCCAATCAGCCCCAGCATTTT | CASCMGSSNQPQHF
17 | TRBJ2-1 | TRBD1 | TRBV6-1 | . | TGTGCCAGCAGTGCCGAACCGACAGGGGGCGTCTACAATGAGCAGTTCTTC | CASSAEPTGGVYNEQFF
14 | TRBJ1-5 | . | TRBV6-5 | . | TGTGCCAGCAAGGGAGGGCTCGGCAATCAGCCCCAGCATTTT | CASKGGLGNQPQHF
14 | TRBJ2-7 | . | TRBV7-3 | . | TGTGCCAGCAGCTCCCTAGGAGACGGCTACGAGCAGTACTTC | CASSSLGDGYEQYF
14 | TRBJ2-2 | . | TRBV29-1 | . | TGCAGCGTTGAGGGGCAGTCACCTTCCGGGGAGCTGTTTTTT | CSVEGQSPSGELFF
14 | TRBJ1-1 | . | TRBV19 | . | TGTGCCAGTAGTCCGGCGGCGGGTAACACTGAAGCTTTCTTT | CASSPAAGNTEAFF
14 | TRBJ2-1 | . | TRBV28 | . | TGTGCCAGCAGTTTTCACAGGGAGAGCGGTGAGCAGTTCTTC | CASSFHRESGEQFF
15 | TRBJ2-1 | . | TRBV6-5 | . | TGTGCCAGCAGTTACGGTGGGGCTAAATACAATGAGCAGTTCTTC | CASSYGGAKYNEQFF
14 | TRBJ2-1 | . | TRBV9 | . | TGTGCCAGCAGCGTAGGGACGGGAGCCAATGAGCAGTTCTTC | CASSVGTGANEQFF
13 | TRBJ1-2 | . | TRBV10-2 | few | TGCGCCAGCAGTGACAGGGTTGAAGATGGCTACACCTTC | CASSDRVEDGYTF
16 | TRBJ1-5 | TRBD1 | TRBV5-8 | . | TGTGCCAGCAGCCGTGGACAGGACCTGAGCAATCAGCCCCAGCATTTT | CASSRGQDLSNQPQHF
13 | TRBJ1-1 | TRBD1 | TRBV19 | . | TGTGCCAGTAGTGCGACAGGGGGCCTTGGAGCTTTCTTT | CASSATGGLGAFF
16 | TRBJ2-7 | TRBD2 | TRBV5-8 | . | TGTGCCAGCAGCTCTCCTGTATTAGCGGGCACCTACGAGCAGTACTTC | CASSSPVLAGTYEQYF
13 | TRBJ2-7 | TRBD1 | TRBV25-1 | . | TGTGCCAGCAGTGAATACAGGGGGTACGAGCAGTACTTC | CASSEYRGYEQYF
12 | TRBJ1-5 | . | TRBV28 | . | TGTGCCAGCAGTTTACGGGGTCAGCCCCAGCATTTT | CASSLRGQPQHF
15 | TRBJ1-5 | . | TRBV9 | . | TGTGCCAGCAGCGCCGGCGGGGACAGCAATCAGCCCCAGCATTTT | CASSAGGDSNQPQHF
16 | TRBJ1-5 | TRBD1 | TRBV5-6 | . | TGTGCCAGCAGCCGGGGGACAGTCTGGGGGAATCAGCCCCAGCATTTT | CASSRGTVWGNQPQHF
14 | TRBJ1-2 | . | TRBV11-1 | . | TGTGCCAGCAGCTCGGGACAATCGAACTATGGCTACACCTTC | CASSSGQSNYGYTF
14 | TRBJ2-1 | TRBD1 | TRBV7-7 | few | TGTGCTAGCAGCCCCGGGACAGACTACAATGAGCAGTTCTTC | CASSPGTDYNEQFF
14 | TRBJ1-1 | TRBD1 | TRBV15 | . | TGTGCCACCATGACGGGACAGCTGAACACTGAAGCTTTCTTT | CATMTGQLNTEAFF
17 | TRBJ2-7 | TRBD1 | TRBV4-3 | . | TGCGCCAGCAGCCACCAAGCAGGGACAGGGAATCCCTACGAGCAGTACTTC | CASSHQAGTGNPYEQYF